This TCR beta chain emerged from a study of siplizumab effects on memory and regulatory T cells. Germline values: CDR1 LNHNV, CDR2 YYDKDF (reference sequence). CDR3 length: 15 residues. V lost 5 bases, J lost 8 bases, and 12 bases stayed unmatched. Method: immunoSEQ multiplex PCR; TCRdb's copy keeps in-frame clones and lacks some. The sample carries about 56,000 clones, less than 98% recorded once. Study-wide points: Alloreactive sequences tracing back to unstimulated CD4+ memory cells fell significantly with siplizumab. Contribution to the alloresponse seemed major for naive T cells, which also seemed more diverse than memory cells. The authors could not assign a naive or memory phenotype to roughly 75-95% of proliferating CD4+ or CD8+ clones.

As regards this clone: Its antigen is unknown.

The chain recombines TRBV15 with TRBJ1-3; 7 bases fit TRBD1. This clonotype originated in a human donor in good health. What was sequenced was naive CD8+ T cells sorted from blood. Here the CDR3 reads CATSVRRTGSDTIYF. As DNA, the CDR3 is TGTGCCACCAGCGTGCGCCGGACAGGTTCTGACACCATATATTTT.